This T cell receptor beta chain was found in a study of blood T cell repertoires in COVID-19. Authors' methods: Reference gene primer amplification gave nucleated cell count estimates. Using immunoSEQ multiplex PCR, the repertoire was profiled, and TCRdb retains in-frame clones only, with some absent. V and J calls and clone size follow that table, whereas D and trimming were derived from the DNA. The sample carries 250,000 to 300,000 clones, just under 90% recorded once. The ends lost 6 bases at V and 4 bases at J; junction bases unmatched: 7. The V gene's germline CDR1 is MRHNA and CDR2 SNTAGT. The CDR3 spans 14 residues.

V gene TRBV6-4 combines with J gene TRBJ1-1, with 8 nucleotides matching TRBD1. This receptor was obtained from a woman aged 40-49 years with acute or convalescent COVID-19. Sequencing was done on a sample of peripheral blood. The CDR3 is CASSRDRGSTEAFF. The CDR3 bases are TGTGCCAGCAGCCGTGACAGGGGCTCCACTGAAGCTTTCTTT.